These 24 T cell receptor beta chains were sequenced from one sample in a study of cytotoxic CD8 clonotypes in ibrutinib-treated CLL. The table came from immunoSEQ multiplex PCR; TCRdb's copy has only in-frame clones and leaves some out. The sample lists just over 200,000 clones, about four fifths seen once, with roughly 11% in the top ten. Sample: PBMCs, taken after 12 months of ibrutinib treatment. Every receptor here comes from a human donor with chronic lymphocytic leukemia.

This chain connects TRBV7-3 to TRBJ1-1; D call uncertain. CDR1 and CDR2 (germline): SGHTA, FQGTGA. This CDR3 spans 13 amino acids. The V gene lost 1 base and the J gene lost 3 bases, with 6 bases spanning the gap. CDR3 DNA sequence: TGTGCCAGCAGCTTAAGGGGAGACACTGAAGCTTTCTTT. It specifies CASSLRGDTEAFF.

The chain uses TRBV6-5 and TRBJ1-4; D perhaps matches TRBD1 (6 bases). CDR1 and CDR2 (germline): MNHEY, SVGAGI. Trimming cost V 6 bases and J 7 bases, with 15 bases left between them. The CDR3 totals 14 residues. The CDR3 DNA reads as TGTGCCAGCAGCCAACAGGGTTTTTCTGAAAAACTGTTTTTT. Translation: CASSQQGFSEKLFF.

This rearrangement joins TRBV6-6 to TRBJ1-3; no reliable D call. The CDR3 contains 16 residues. Trimming took 3 bases from V and 0 from J, leaving 12 bases between them. Germline V gene lookup returns CDR1 MNHNY and CDR2 SVGAGI (reference sequence). This CDR3 is CASSYSGSSSGNTIYF. The CDR3 bases are TGTGCCAGCAGTTATTCGGGCTCGAGCTCTGGAAACACCATATATTTT.

The chain joins TRBV19 to TRBJ1-5; weak D call: TRBD1 (5 bases). The V end was cut by 3 bases, the J end by 1 base, with 16 bases between. Germline loops: CDR1 LNHDA, CDR2 SQIVND (reference sequence). The CDR3 sequence is 17 residues long. CDR3 amino acids: CASSIAGRGGSNQPQHF. CDR3 nucleotide sequence: TGTGCCAGTAGTATTGCAGGTCGGGGGGGAAGCAATCAGCCCCAGCATTTT. Drawing the rest from reference TRBV19 and TRBJ1-5, the complete variable domain is DGGITQSPKYLFRKEGQNVTLSCEQNLNHDAMYWYRQDPGQGLRLIYYSQIVNDFQKGDIAEGYSVSREKKESFPLTVTSAQKNPTAFYLCASSIAGRGGSNQPQHFGDGTRLSIL.

The chain joins TRBV6-1 to TRBJ1-1, with D perhaps TRBD1 (6 bases). Germline V gives CDR1 MNHNS, CDR2 SASEGT. The CDR3 length is 13 residues. Trimming removed 8 bases at V and 1 base at J, with 11 bases between. DNA for the CDR3: TGTGCCAGCGAAGAACAGGGGAACACTGAAGCTTTCTTT. It specifies CASEEQGNTEAFF.

The chain has TRBV7-9 and TRBJ2-3; D is uncertain. V shed 1 base and J shed 2 bases, with 13 bases lying between them. CDR3 length equals 16 residues. Per germline, CDR1 SEHNR and CDR2 FQNEAQ (reference sequence). CDR3 sequence: CASSLGHMTATDTQYF. DNA for the CDR3: TGTGCCAGCAGCTTAGGTCACATGACCGCCACAGATACGCAGTATTTT.

The V call is TRBV27, the J call TRBJ1-2, with 7 nucleotides matching TRBD1. This CDR3 comprises 14 residues. Germline trimming cut 2 bases from V and 3 bases from J; bases unmatched to any gene: 3. Germline V gene sequence: CDR1 MNHEY, CDR2 SMNVEV (reference sequence). The DNA of the CDR3 is TGTGCCAGCAGTTTACGCCAGGGGGACTATGGCTACACCTTC. Protein product: CASSLRQGDYGYTF.

V gene TRBV19 combines with J gene TRBJ1-1; 10 nucleotides agree with TRBD1. Trimming at V came to 6 bases and at J to 10 bases, leaving 8 bases not matched to a gene. Germline V gene lookup returns CDR1 LNHDA and CDR2 SQIVND (reference sequence). The length of the CDR3 is 13 residues. CDR3 amino acids: CASSGTGAAGAFF. DNA for the CDR3: TGTGCCAGTAGCGGGACAGGGGCGGCTGGAGCTTTCTTT.

The V call is TRBV5-1, the J call TRBJ2-5; no reliable D call. The CDR3 runs to 15 residues. In germline, CDR1 is SGHRS, CDR2 YFSETQ. The V gene lost 0 bases and the J gene lost 0 bases, with 9 bases spanning the gap. The CDR3 sequence: CASSLGAPYQETQYF. CDR3 bases: TGCGCCAGCAGCTTGGGGGCCCCGTACCAAGAGACCCAGTACTTC.

The chain has TRBV6-6 and TRBJ2-5; TRBD1 agrees at 8 bases. Looked up from germline, CDR1 is MNHNY and CDR2 is SVGAGI (reference sequence). Trimming at V came to 3 bases and at J to 2 bases, leaving 5 bases not matched to a gene. CDR3 length: 15 amino acids. The CDR3 loop is CASSYPGQGQETQYF. The DNA of the CDR3 is TGTGCCAGCAGTTATCCCGGACAGGGACAAGAGACCCAGTACTTC.

The V and J genes are TRBV4-1 and TRBJ2-5; 7 bases fit TRBD2. Germline assignment: CDR1 MGHRA and CDR2 YSYEKL. V shed 1 base, J shed 9 bases, and the junction held 8 bases outside the gene matches. The CDR3 runs to 14 residues. The CDR3 loop is CASSQGSVREAQYF. CDR3 DNA sequence: TGCGCCAGCAGCCAAGGAAGCGTCCGGGAGGCCCAGTACTTC.

J is TRBJ2-5 and V is TRBV4-1; 7 bases match TRBD2. The CDR3 is made up of 16 amino acids. After removal of 4 bases from V and 1 base from J, the junction contained 9 bases not matched to a gene. Germline V lookup: CDR1 MGHRA, CDR2 YSYEKL. CDR3 DNA: TGCGCCAGCAGCCGTGAACCGGGACTACCCCAAGAGACCCAGTACTTC. Its protein product is CASSREPGLPQETQYF.

The V and J genes are TRBV9 and TRBJ1-2; TRBD1 agrees at 8 bases. The CDR3 has 18 residues. Germline trimming cut 0 bases from V and 0 bases from J; bases unmatched to any gene: 10. Germline lookup yields CDR1 SGDLS and CDR2 YYNGEE. The CDR3 nucleotides are TGTGCCAGCAGCGTAGATTCGGCAGGGGGCTTAGCTAACTATGGCTACACCTTC. The encoded protein is CASSVDSAGGLANYGYTF.

J is TRBJ2-7 and V is TRBV27; D not resolved. V lost 6 bases, J lost 3 bases, and 12 bases lay in between. CDR3 length: 13 residues. Germline CDR1 and CDR2: MNHEY and SMNVEV (reference sequence). The CDR3 DNA follows: TGTGCCAGCAGACGGAACAGTAACTACGAGCAGTACTTC. Translated: CASRRNSNYEQYF.

The chain uses TRBV2 and TRBJ1-2; the D gene is possibly TRBD1 (6 bases). Per the germline V gene, CDR1 is SNHLY and CDR2 is FYNNEI. Between the trimmed V and J ends, which lost 4 bases and 8 bases, there was a span of 14 bases. The CDR3 is 13 amino acids. CDR3 nucleotides: TGTGCCAGCAGTGTGCAGGGGACCGGCGGCTACACCTTC. Encoded protein: CASSVQGTGGYTF.

The chain couples TRBV4-2 to TRBJ2-1; D remains ambiguous. V was cut by 3 bases and J by 9 bases, with 12 bases left in between. The CDR3 contains 13 residues. The germline gives CDR1 LGHNA, CDR2 YNFKEQ. In nucleotides, the CDR3 is TGTGCCAGCAGCCAGCCCACTCTGGGTGAGCAGTTCTTC. Residues: CASSQPTLGEQFF.

The chain has TRBV28 and TRBJ1-4; tentative D call: TRBD1 (6 bases). This CDR3 region has 19 residues. Germline CDR1 reads MDHEN; CDR2 reads SYDVKM. Deletions cut 6 bases from V and 2 bases from J, with 25 bases between. CDR3: CASSTPRAGGRWTNEKLFF. CDR3 nucleotides: TGTGCCAGCAGCACCCCTCGAGCGGGGGGGCGTTGGACTAATGAAAAACTGTTTTTT.

The gene calls are TRBV6-1 and TRBJ2-7; the match to TRBD1 covers 8 bases. The trim removed 6 bases at V and 4 bases at J, leaving 11 bases unmatched. The CDR3 is 15 amino acids. Germline V gives CDR1 MNHNS, CDR2 SASEGT. The CDR3 region is CASRNDRGLSYEQYF. The CDR3 DNA reads TGTGCCAGCAGAAACGACAGGGGATTGAGTTACGAGCAGTACTTC.

The chain carries TRBV5-5 and TRBJ1-1, with a tentative D call TRBD1 (6 bases). There are 15 residues in the CDR3. V shed 4 bases and J shed 0 bases, with 13 bases lying between them. Looked up from germline, CDR1 is SGHKS and CDR2 is YYEKEE (reference sequence). The CDR3 region has the DNA TGTGCCAGCAGCCAACAGGGATTGCTGAACACTGAAGCTTTCTTT. Translating gives CASSQQGLLNTEAFF.

The genes are TRBV7-9 and TRBJ2-7; D perhaps matches TRBD1 (6 bases). There are 13 residues in the CDR3. V lost 4 bases, J lost 3 bases, and 10 bases lay in between. CDR1 is SEHNR, CDR2 FQNEAQ, per germline (reference sequence). CDR3 coding DNA: TGTGCCAGCAGCTCACGGACAGTCTACGAGCAGTACTTC. Its translation is CASSSRTVYEQYF.

The J gene is TRBJ2-3, the V gene TRBV9; 9 positions match TRBD2. Looked up from germline, CDR1 is SGDLS and CDR2 is YYNGEE. The CDR3 loop spans 16 amino acids. Trimming removed 6 bases from V and 4 bases from J; junction bases left unmatched: 12. Written as DNA, the CDR3 is TGTGCCAGCACCGGAGGCAGCGGGGGGAACGCAGATACGCAGTATTTT. This translates into CASTGGSGGNADTQYF.

This clone was detected once. V usage is TRBV5-1 and J usage is TRBJ1-4; 9 bases fit TRBD1. The germline CDR1 and CDR2 sequences are SGHRS and YFSETQ. J gave up 0 bases and V 4 bases, and 4 bases lay outside the gene matches. This CDR3 region has 16 residues. CDR3 sequence reads: CASSRQGGTTNEKLFF. CDR3 nucleotide sequence: TGCGCCAGCAGCAGACAGGGGGGGACAACTAATGAAAAACTGTTTTTT.

V and J are TRBV7-6 and TRBJ2-2; no reliable D call. V lost 5 bases and J 7 bases, leaving 8 bases between the germline ends. The germline V gene has CDR1 SGHVS and CDR2 FNYEAQ. There are 12 residues in the CDR3. Here the CDR3 DNA reads TGTGCCAGCAGCCGCGGTGGCGGGGAGCTGTTTTTT. Translated, it gives CASSRGGGELFF. The whole variable domain, remainder taken from reference TRBV7-6 and TRBJ2-2, is GAGVSQSPRYKVTKRGQDVALRCDPISGHVSLYWYRQALGQGPEFLTYFNYEAQQDKSGLPNDRFSAERPEGSISTLTIQRTEQRDSAMYRCASSRGGGELFFGEGSRLTVL.

This clone appeared a few times. The V gene is TRBV5-1, the J gene TRBJ1-5; no firm D call. In germline, CDR1 is SGHRS, CDR2 YFSETQ. The CDR3 loop spans 13 amino acids. Trimming shortened V by 4 bases and J by 5 bases, and 10 bases separated the two germline ends. CDR3 region: CASSREMDQPQHF. The CDR3 DNA is TGCGCCAGCAGCCGCGAAATGGATCAGCCCCAGCATTTT.